The 23 T cell receptor beta chains below come from one sample, sequenced in a study of T cells in Graves' hyperthyroidism and ophthalmopathy. Amplification targeted TCR beta CDR3 regions from RNA transcripts. The TCR CDR3 first-round RT-PCR relied on the HTBI primer set. TCRdb fed the multiplex PCR reads into MiXCR, producing one record per CDR3 protein. The table lists some 460,000 distinct CDR3 sequences, 15% to 17% of them singletons. The sample taken for sequencing was blood. These TCRs come from a woman under 30 with Graves' hyperthyroidism.

Many counts were recorded for this clonotype. The chain links TRBV6-1 to TRBJ1-5; D is unclear. This CDR3 contains 15 residues. V was trimmed by 4 bases and J by 0 bases, leaving 10 bases between them. Germline loops: CDR1 MNHNS, CDR2 SASEGT. The CDR3 nucleotides are TGTGCCAGCAGTGTTGCTCCGGTTAGCAATCAGCCCCAGCATTTT. It specifies CASSVAPVSNQPQHF.

This clonotype was seen at least ten times. V is TRBV3-1 and J is TRBJ2-5; TRBD1 is a possible D gene (5 bases). With 0 bases removed from V and 2 bases from J, the gap between germline ends came to 10 bases. Germline V gene data show CDR1 as LGHDT and CDR2 as YNNKEL (reference sequence). This CDR3 region has 15 residues. CDR3 in amino acids: CASSQEGRSQETQYF. DNA of the CDR3: TGTGCCAGCAGCCAAGAGGGGCGGTCTCAAGAGACCCAGTACTTC.

This clonotype has ten or more counts. The V and J genes are TRBV11-2 and TRBJ2-1; TRBD2 matches 12 bases. CDR1 and CDR2 from the germline V gene are SGHAT and FQNNGV. This CDR3 is 16 amino acids long. Germline trimming cut 5 bases from V and 2 bases from J; bases unmatched to any gene: 4. CDR3 loop: CASSQGLAGPYNEQFF. Here the CDR3 DNA reads TGTGCCAGCAGCCAGGGACTAGCGGGCCCCTACAATGAGCAGTTCTTC. Using reference TRBV11-2 and TRBJ2-1 for the parts outside the CDR3, the full variable domain is EAGVAQSPRYKIIEKRQSVAFWCNPISGHATLYWYQQILGQGPKLLIQFQNNGVVDDSQLPKDRFSAERLKGVDSTLKIQPAKLEDSAVYLCASSQGLAGPYNEQFFGPGTRLTVL.

The rearrangement links TRBV10-3 to TRBJ1-6; D uncertain. This CDR3 region has 16 residues. Germline V gives CDR1 ENHRY, CDR2 SYGVKD. V dropped 4 bases and J dropped 6 bases, with 16 bases sitting between them. CDR3 coding DNA: TGTGCCATCAGTGGGACGGACCGGGCGGGTAATTCACCCCTCCACTTT. It is translated as CAISGTDRAGNSPLHF.

In this sample, this clonotype turned up many times. The chain employs TRBV7-9 and TRBJ2-5; TRBD2 matches 7 bases. The V segment lost 6 bases and the J segment 1 base; nucleotides outside the gene matches: 11. The germline V gene encodes CDR1 SEHNR and CDR2 FQNEAQ (reference sequence). The CDR3 covers 16 residues. CDR3: CASSSAGEGLQETQYF. CDR3 DNA sequence: TGTGCCAGCAGTAGTGCGGGGGAGGGCCTCCAAGAGACCCAGTACTTC.

The sample holds many counts of this clonotype. This sequence joins TRBV3-1 and TRBJ2-1; the D is unclear. The CDR3 extends over 15 amino acids. V was clipped by 3 bases and J by 7 bases, with 16 bases between them. Germline V lookup: CDR1 LGHDT, CDR2 YNNKEL (reference sequence). The CDR3 loop reads CASSQFSFFGNEQFF. As DNA, the CDR3 is TGTGCCAGCAGCCAGTTTAGCTTCTTCGGGAATGAGCAGTTCTTC.

This clonotype has at least ten counts. The rearrangement joins TRBV9 to TRBJ2-5, with unresolved D. This CDR3 is 15 amino acids long. The V gene's germline CDR1 is SGDLS and CDR2 YYNGEE. The V end was cut by 0 bases, the J end by 1 base, with 10 bases between. The CDR3 bases are TGTGCCAGCAGCGTAGGGAGTGACTCCCAAGAGACCCAGTACTTC. Its protein product is CASSVGSDSQETQYF.

V is TRBV6-4 and J is TRBJ1-5, with D possibly TRBD1 on 5 matching bases. In germline, CDR1 is MRHNA, CDR2 SNTAGT. Between the trimmed V and J ends, which lost 6 bases and 5 bases, there was a span of 11 bases. CDR3 length equals 13 residues. CDR3 nucleotides: TGTGCCAGCAGGCCAGTAGGGGATCAGCCCCAGCATTTT. Its translation is CASRPVGDQPQHF.

This clonotype has ten or more counts. The CDR3 region has the DNA TGTGCCAGCAGTGAAGGGGATACAGGGTTATATGGCTACACCTTC. It specifies CASSEGDTGLYGYTF. The rearrangement uses TRBV6-1 and TRBJ1-2, with D perhaps TRBD1 (6 bases). V was shortened by 1 base and J by 5 bases, with 14 bases between the two germline ends. This CDR3 has 15 residues. Germline V gene lookup returns CDR1 MNHNS and CDR2 SASEGT.

In its sample, this clonotype was seen many times. The J gene is TRBJ2-1, the V gene TRBV20-1, with 7 bases fitting TRBD2. V lost 5 bases to trimming and J lost 8 bases; unmatched junction nucleotides: 6. The CDR3 loop spans 12 amino acids. Germline values: CDR1 DFQATT, CDR2 SNEGSKA (reference sequence). The CDR3 loop reads CSALTSSHEQFF. CDR3 coding DNA: TGCAGTGCTCTGACTAGCAGCCATGAGCAGTTCTTC.

The chain employs TRBV5-1 and TRBJ1-2; possible D gene TRBD1, 5 bases. Germline CDR1 SGHRS, CDR2 YFSETQ. Trimming shortened V by 0 bases and J by 6 bases, and 15 bases separated the two germline ends. This CDR3 has 15 residues. Here the CDR3 DNA reads TGCGCCAGCAGCTTGGTGGGGCCTGCGCGGGATGGCTACACCTTC. Protein: CASSLVGPARDGYTF.

This clonotype was observed many times. The V and J genes are TRBV12-3 or TRBV12-4 and TRBJ2-5; 10 nucleotides line up with TRBD1. The CDR3 sequence is 15 residues long. V was clipped by 3 bases and J by 4 bases; unmatched bases: 5. The CDR3 loop reads CASSLGQGKGETQYF. In nucleotides, the CDR3 is TGTGCCAGCAGTTTGGGACAGGGGAAGGGAGAGACCCAGTACTTC.

There are many counts of this clonotype. The V call is TRBV27, the J call TRBJ2-1; D possibly corresponds to TRBD2 (5 bases). Germline V lookup: CDR1 MNHEY, CDR2 SMNVEV (reference sequence). Between the trimmed V and J ends, which lost 3 bases and 3 bases, there was a span of 9 bases. This CDR3 region has 14 residues. In nucleotides, the CDR3 is TGTGCCAGCAGTTTGGGTAGCGACTACAATGAGCAGTTCTTC. Its protein is CASSLGSDYNEQFF.

This clonotype came up many times. The chain joins TRBV20-1 to TRBJ2-3, with 13 bases fitting TRBD2. J lost 4 bases, V lost 6 bases, and 7 bases had no gene match. CDR1 DFQATT and CDR2 SNEGSKA come from the germline V gene (reference sequence). This CDR3 has 15 amino acids. The chain's CDR3 is CSAPGLAGRSDTQYF. DNA of the CDR3: TGCAGTGCCCCGGGACTAGCGGGGCGTTCAGATACGCAGTATTTT.

The V gene is TRBV27, the J gene TRBJ2-7; D is uncertain. Germline loops: CDR1 MNHEY, CDR2 SMNVEV (reference sequence). The CDR3 extends over 15 amino acids. V was clipped by 0 bases and J by 2 bases, with 11 bases between them. The CDR3 DNA reads TGTGCCAGCAGTTTATCAGGGTTGAACCCCTACGAGCAGTACTTC. Protein product: CASSLSGLNPYEQYF.

This clonotype was seen many times. V usage is TRBV30 and J usage is TRBJ1-5; D gene ambiguous. In germline, CDR1 is GTSNPN, CDR2 SVGIG (reference sequence). The CDR3 sequence is 13 residues long. The germline V and J ends were trimmed by 2 bases and 1 base, with 6 bases remaining between them. The CDR3 DNA is TGTGCCTGGAGTTCCTTGAGCAATCAGCCCCAGCATTTT. It yields the protein CAWSSLSNQPQHF.

This clonotype was observed many times. The chain joins TRBV2 to TRBJ2-1; a possible D gene is TRBD2 (6 bases). Germline lookup yields CDR1 SNHLY and CDR2 FYNNEI. The CDR3 length is 14 residues. The V end was cut by 6 bases, the J end by 7 bases, with 16 bases between. The CDR3 sequence is CASSAGRGLNEQFF. In DNA, the CDR3 is TGTGCCAGCAGCGCCGGGAGAGGTTTGAATGAGCAGTTCTTC.

This clonotype was observed at least ten times. This rearrangement joins TRBV11-1 to TRBJ2-3, with 7 positions matching TRBD1. Germline V gene lookup returns CDR1 SGHAT and CDR2 FQDESV (reference sequence). The CDR3 covers 13 residues. After removal of 4 bases from V and 3 bases from J, the junction contained 1 base not matched to a gene. CDR3 loop: CASSWTGTDTQYF. The CDR3 DNA is TGTGCCAGCAGCTGGACAGGTACAGATACGCAGTATTTT.

Ten or more counts support this clonotype. The chain combines TRBV7-8 with TRBJ2-7, with D possibly being TRBD1 or TRBD2 (5 bases each). V gave up 7 bases and J gave up 2 bases, with 21 bases separating them. Germline CDR1 is SGHVS and CDR2 is FQNEAQ. The CDR3 sequence is 16 residues long. This CDR3 is CASTPLGTPDAYEQYF. The CDR3 DNA reads as TGTGCCAGCACCCCCCTGGGGACCCCAGATGCCTACGAGCAGTACTTC.

The V and J genes are TRBV12-3 or TRBV12-4 and TRBJ1-1; D unresolved. This CDR3 comprises 14 residues. V was clipped by 6 bases and J by 4 bases, with 15 bases between them. The CDR3 sequence is CASRNRPGITEAFF. CDR3 bases: TGTGCCAGCAGAAATCGCCCGGGGATCACTGAAGCTTTCTTT.

The genes are TRBV19 and TRBJ2-7; D may be TRBD1 or TRBD2 (5 bases each). Germline V CDR1 and CDR2: LNHDA, SQIVND (reference sequence). The CDR3 consists of 15 residues. The V gene lost 5 bases and the J gene lost 2 bases, with 16 bases spanning the gap. The CDR3 spells CASSSSGTVAYEQYF. The CDR3 DNA reads as TGTGCCAGTAGTTCCTCCGGGACCGTCGCCTACGAGCAGTACTTC.

This clonotype was recorded a few times. This sequence joins TRBV9 and TRBJ1-2; D is ambiguous. The CDR3 consists of 15 residues. V was trimmed by 7 bases and J by 8 bases, leaving 24 bases between them. Germline values: CDR1 SGDLS, CDR2 YYNGEE. CDR3 nucleotides: TGTGCCAGCCGCTCTAGCACCGGGCTGGGTATCGGCTACACCTTC. Its protein product is CASRSSTGLGIGYTF.

This clonotype has at least ten counts. The V gene is TRBV18, the J gene TRBJ2-5, with a weak D call TRBD2 (5 bases). CDR1 and CDR2 from the germline V gene are KGHSH and LQKENI. The CDR3 extends over 14 amino acids. V gave up 3 bases and J gave up 0 bases, with 8 bases separating them. The CDR3 DNA sequence: TGTGCCAGCTCACCCTCCGGGAACCAAGAGACCCAGTACTTC. Encoded protein: CASSPSGNQETQYF.